The T cell receptor (beta chain) described here comes from a study of T-cell reconstitution after alpha-beta-depleted transplantation in children. Many counts were recorded for this clonotype. Unique molecular identifiers were incorporated into the prepared TCRbeta library. In TCRdb, the PCR reads were re-called with MiXCR into one record per CDR3 protein. The profile shows 600,000 to 700,000 distinct CDR3 sequences, under 15% of them singletons. V trimming: 3 bases; J trimming: 5 bases; junction bases outside the gene matches: 7. Germline V gives CDR1 DFQATT, CDR2 SNEGSKA (reference sequence). The CDR3 is 14 residues long.

The sequence derives from a girl aged 2 to 9 with congenital amegakaryocytic thrombocytopenia, due to receive a stem cell transplant. The V and J genes are TRBV20-1 and TRBJ1-1; 9 nucleotides align to TRBD1. The material sequenced was PBMCs, taken before TCRalphabeta/CD19-depleted stem cell transplant. The CDR3 loop is CSARFSGQGTEAFF. The CDR3 region has the DNA TGCAGTGCTAGGTTCTCGGGACAGGGAACTGAAGCTTTCTTT.